The 31 T cell receptor beta chains below come from one sample, sequenced in a study of human T cells and chemical hapten exposure. Stated time point: healthy volunteer bleed at 2 weeks. Researchers extracted total RNA from unfractionated whole blood. TCRdb used MiXCR to reprocess the RACE reads, holding one entry per CDR3 protein. The sample carries some 50,000 distinct CDR3 sequences, about 4.5% recorded once. Sequenced: whole blood. Receptors were obtained from a female donor in good health. Some clones in this sample may be carry-over from other donors' samples.

This CDR3 reads CSAGPTTGSDTEAFF. The DNA of the CDR3 is TGCAGTGCTGGCCCCACGACAGGGTCGGACACTGAAGCTTTCTTT. The chain joins TRBV20-1 to TRBJ1-1, with 7 positions matching TRBD1. The germline V gene encodes CDR1 DFQATT and CDR2 SNEGSKA (reference sequence). Trimming took 5 bases from V and 3 from J; bases not matched to a gene: 12. This CDR3 contains 15 residues.

This clonotype was seen ten or more times. V is TRBV20-1 and J is TRBJ1-1; the D is unclear. Germline V gives CDR1 DFQATT, CDR2 SNEGSKA (reference sequence). This CDR3 has 12 amino acids. V lost 3 bases, J lost 9 bases, and 14 bases lay in between. The CDR3 loop reads CSARSGDVQAFF. For the CDR3, the DNA is TGCAGTGCTAGGTCCGGGGATGTACAAGCTTTCTTT.

This clonotype was seen at least ten times. The genes are TRBV7-8 and TRBJ2-3; the D is unclear. Trimming cost V 7 bases and J 2 bases, with 19 bases left between them. CDR1 and CDR2 (germline): SGHVS, FQNEAQ. The CDR3 contains 16 residues. The CDR3 DNA sequence: TGTGCCAGCATCCGTTCGAGGTCCCGCTACACAGATACGCAGTATTTT. It encodes CASIRSRSRYTDTQYF.

The chain is built from TRBV7-7 and TRBJ2-1; 8 nucleotides match TRBD2. The CDR3 is 13 amino acids. V trimming: 3 bases; J trimming: 6 bases; junction bases outside the gene matches: 1. CDR1 is SSHAT and CDR2 is FNYEAQ in the germline V gene (reference sequence). The CDR3 DNA is TGTGCCAGCAGCTTTGCGGGAGGCAATGAGCAGTTCTTC. Its translation: CASSFAGGNEQFF.

This clonotype was seen repeatedly, ten times or more. The chain carries TRBV7-9 and TRBJ2-3; D gene uncertain. Germline V lookup: CDR1 SEHNR, CDR2 FQNEAQ (reference sequence). V shed 4 bases and J shed 2 bases, with 13 bases lying between them. The CDR3 consists of 15 residues. CDR3 coding DNA: TGTGCCAGCAGCTCCAAGCCCCCCCCCACAGATACGCAGTATTTT. It translates to CASSSKPPPTDTQYF.

This clonotype was seen repeatedly, ten times or more. V gene TRBV15 combines with J gene TRBJ1-6; unclear D gene. Trimming stripped 6 bases from V and 9 bases from J, with 12 bases between. This CDR3 has 13 amino acids. Germline V gene sequence: CDR1 LNHNV, CDR2 YYDKDF (reference sequence). CDR3 sequence (DNA): TGTGCCACCAGAGGAATCGGGGTTTCACCCCTCCACTTT. Encoded protein: CATRGIGVSPLHF.

This clonotype was detected many times. The chain joins TRBV27 to TRBJ1-5; weak D call: TRBD1 (5 bases). The CDR3 covers 16 residues. Germline V lookup: CDR1 MNHEY, CDR2 SMNVEV (reference sequence). V was trimmed by 6 bases and J by 0 bases, leaving 15 bases between them. CDR3 DNA: TGTGCCAGCAGACAGACAACAGGTTATAGCAATCAGCCCCAGCATTTT. Translation: CASRQTTGYSNQPQHF.

This clonotype showed up many times. The J gene is TRBJ1-2, the V gene TRBV5-1, with 10 bases that match TRBD1. J was trimmed by 6 bases and V by 8 bases; bases with no gene match: 13. The V gene's germline CDR1 is SGHRS and CDR2 YFSETQ. The CDR3 covers 15 residues. The CDR3 DNA is TGCGCCAGTGGAGGCACCGGGACAGGGGCCGATGGCTACACCTTC. Translating gives CASGGTGTGADGYTF.

This clonotype has a count of ten or more. The chain has TRBV7-9 and TRBJ1-1; 7 bases fit TRBD1. Germline V gene data show CDR1 as SEHNR and CDR2 as FQNEAQ (reference sequence). CDR3 size: 14 residues. The V gene end was trimmed by 3 bases and the J gene end by 2 bases; junction bases not matched to a gene: 3. CDR3 residues: CASSFTGVNTEAFF. The CDR3, as DNA: TGTGCCAGCAGCTTCACAGGGGTTAACACTGAAGCTTTCTTT.

This clonotype showed up many times. The CDR3 loop is CASSPRRVGNSPLHF. Here the CDR3 DNA reads TGTGCCAGCAGCCCCCGGAGGGTCGGAAATTCACCCCTCCACTTT. The chain combines TRBV7-2 with TRBJ1-6, with unresolved D. Germline V gene sequence: CDR1 SGHTA, CDR2 FQGNSA. V shed 5 bases and J shed 7 bases, with 15 bases lying between them. CDR3 size: 15 residues.

In its sample, this clonotype was seen many times. The chain links TRBV20-1 to TRBJ2-1, with TRBD2 matching over 8 bases. The CDR3 has 17 amino acids. Losses at the gene ends were 2 bases for V and 6 bases for J; bases not matched to a gene: 15. Germline loops: CDR1 DFQATT, CDR2 SNEGSKA (reference sequence). The CDR3 loop reads CSARFGGGRVLSNEQFF. CDR3 in DNA: TGCAGTGCTAGATTTGGCGGGGGGAGAGTTCTCAGCAATGAGCAGTTCTTC.

In this sample, this clonotype turned up many times. This sequence joins TRBV3-1 and TRBJ2-3; no clear D. The CDR3 is made up of 17 amino acids. V was cut by 4 bases and J by 4 bases, with 21 bases left in between. Germline V gives CDR1 LGHDT, CDR2 YNNKEL (reference sequence). The CDR3 sequence: CASSPAPPGRWADTQYF. The CDR3 coding sequence is TGTGCCAGCAGCCCCGCCCCGCCGGGCCGATGGGCAGATACGCAGTATTTT.

This clonotype was counted ten times or more. V is TRBV6-6 and J is TRBJ2-1, with D unclear. The CDR3 runs to 13 residues. Trimming removed 0 bases from V and 4 bases from J, with 4 bases in between. Germline-derived CDR1 and CDR2 are MNHNY and SVGAGI (reference sequence). CDR3: CASSYSRYNEQFF. As DNA, the CDR3 is TGTGCCAGCAGTTACTCCAGATACAATGAGCAGTTCTTC.

This clonotype was observed many times. This CDR3 is CASSRLAGARGGNEQFF. DNA for the CDR3: TGTGCCAGCAGCCGTCTAGCGGGGGCTCGTGGGGGCAATGAGCAGTTCTTC. The chain recombines TRBV7-9 with TRBJ2-1, with 10 bases fitting TRBD2. CDR1 SEHNR and CDR2 FQNEAQ come from the germline V gene (reference sequence). The CDR3 loop spans 17 amino acids. J gave up 6 bases and V 5 bases, and 13 bases lay outside the gene matches.

This clonotype has a count of ten or more. This chain uses TRBV6-4 with TRBJ2-7; D is uncertain. Trimming left V 2 bases short and J 0 bases short, with 11 bases between. This CDR3 region has 15 residues. Germline values: CDR1 MRHNA, CDR2 SNTAGT. This CDR3 is CASSDGPEDSYEQYF. Written as DNA, the CDR3 is TGTGCCAGCAGTGACGGTCCTGAAGACTCCTACGAGCAGTACTTC.

This clonotype was counted many times. The chain uses TRBV7-2 and TRBJ2-3; a weak D match, TRBD1 (6 bases). The germline V and J ends were trimmed by 10 bases and 4 bases, with 21 bases remaining between them. The CDR3 loop spans 15 amino acids. Germline V CDR1 and CDR2: SGHTA, FQGNSA. In DNA form, the CDR3 reads TGTGCCACCCTGATGTCCGACAGGTCCGCAGATACGCAGTATTTT. It encodes CATLMSDRSADTQYF.

At least ten counts were recorded for this clonotype. The rearrangement links TRBV20-1 to TRBJ2-3; no firm D call. The length of the CDR3 is 15 residues. Germline CDR1 reads DFQATT; CDR2 reads SNEGSKA (reference sequence). Between the trimmed V and J ends, which lost 6 bases and 2 bases, there was a span of 18 bases. The CDR3 DNA is TGCAGTGCAACCCCCCTTCTCGACTCCACAGATACGCAGTATTTT. Its translation: CSATPLLDSTDTQYF.

This clonotype was counted ten times or more. The CDR3 loop is CASSYSYTEAFF. CDR3 nucleotide sequence: TGTGCCAGCAGCTACAGTTACACTGAAGCTTTCTTT. The gene calls are TRBV12-3 or TRBV12-4 and TRBJ1-1; D gene uncertain. V gave up 6 bases and J gave up 3 bases, with 8 bases separating them. This CDR3 has 12 amino acids.

This clonotype was seen at least ten times. The chain recombines TRBV6-2 or TRBV6-3 with TRBJ1-4, with 11 bases aligning to TRBD1. The CDR3 totals 17 residues. From germline, CDR1 is MNHEY and CDR2 SVGEGT. J gave up 7 bases and V 5 bases, and 12 bases lay outside the gene matches. The CDR3 reads CASSLPGTGGRFEKLFF. As DNA, the CDR3 is TGTGCCAGCAGTCTCCCCGGGACAGGGGGACGATTTGAAAAACTGTTTTTT.

This clonotype was seen ten or more times. This chain uses TRBV13 with TRBJ2-1, with TRBD1 matching 9 bases. The CDR3 runs to 16 residues. The V gene's germline CDR1 is PRHDT and CDR2 FYEKMQ (reference sequence). V lost 5 bases, J lost 2 bases, and 7 bases stayed unmatched. CDR3 amino acids: CASSPRDRVAYNEQFF. In nucleotides, the CDR3 is TGTGCCAGCAGCCCACGGGACAGGGTCGCCTACAATGAGCAGTTCTTC.

This clonotype was counted many times. This chain connects TRBV20-1 to TRBJ1-5; TRBD1 is a possible D gene (5 bases). Germline CDR1 is DFQATT and CDR2 is SNEGSKA (reference sequence). V lost 6 bases and J lost 1, with 16 bases in between. The CDR3 consists of 15 residues. As DNA, the CDR3 is TGCAGTGCCCGGGGGGGGGAGGGGAGCAATCAGCCCCAGCATTTT. This codes for CSARGGEGSNQPQHF.

This clonotype was seen many times. The chain couples TRBV2 to TRBJ2-3, with TRBD1 matching over 7 bases. The CDR3 length is 14 residues. Trimming cost V 7 bases and J 3 bases; bases outside gene matches: 7. CDR1 and CDR2 from the germline V gene are SNHLY and FYNNEI. CDR3 in DNA: TGTGCCAGCAACCGACAGGGTTTGACAGATACGCAGTATTTT. Its translation: CASNRQGLTDTQYF. The whole variable domain, filled in from reference TRBV2 and TRBJ2-3, reads EPEVTQTPSHQVTQMGQEVILRCVPISNHLYFYWYRQILGQKVEFLVSFYNNEISEKSEIFDDQFSVERPDGSNFTLKIRSTKLEDSAMYFCASNRQGLTDTQYFGPGTRLTVL.

At least ten counts were recorded for this clonotype. This sequence joins TRBV12-3 or TRBV12-4 and TRBJ2-1; 9 nucleotides agree with TRBD1. The CDR3 length is 14 residues. The ends lost 7 bases at V and 2 bases at J; junction bases unmatched: 3. The CDR3: CASNRDRAYNEQFF. The CDR3 coding sequence is TGTGCCAGCAACCGGGACAGGGCCTACAATGAGCAGTTCTTC.

As to this clonotype: A single base separates this from a much larger clone, so it may be a read error. The chain has TRBV28 and TRBJ1-6; D uncertain. V was clipped by 6 bases and J by 9 bases, with 15 bases between them. This CDR3 has 14 residues. Germline values: CDR1 MDHEN, CDR2 SYDVKM. In DNA, the CDR3 is TGTGCCAGCAGCCTGCTCCCTGCGGGTTCACCCCTCCACTTT. Protein product: CASSLLPAGSPLHF.

This clonotype was counted many times. The rearrangement links TRBV5-6 to TRBJ1-1, with D perhaps matching TRBD1 (5 bases). V lost 4 bases to trimming and J lost 10 bases, with 20 bases between them. The CDR3 length is 14 residues. Germline CDR1 is SGHDT and CDR2 is YYEEEE. The CDR3 DNA reads as TGTGCCAGCAGCCCTGCGGGACGGGTTTATGTAGCTTTCTTT. Encoded protein: CASSPAGRVYVAFF.

This clonotype has a count of ten or more. The chain links TRBV7-3 to TRBJ2-2; weak D call: TRBD1 (6 bases). Germline V CDR1 and CDR2: SGHTA, FQGTGA. The V and J ends lost 5 bases and 1 base respectively, with 8 bases between them. The CDR3 has 14 residues. The CDR3 reads CASSRGQNTGELFF. The DNA for the CDR3 is TGTGCCAGCAGCCGGGGACAGAACACCGGGGAGCTGTTTTTT.

Worth noting for this clonotype: A single base separates this from a much larger clone, so it may be a read error. The chain is built from TRBV12-3 or TRBV12-4 and TRBJ2-7; D gene uncertain. The CDR3 covers 15 residues. V lost 0 bases and J 5 bases, leaving 14 bases between the germline ends. CDR3 amino acids: CASSLAESAPHEQYF. CDR3 in DNA: TGTGCCAGCAGTTTAGCTGAATCCGCCCCCCACGAGCAGTACTTC.

This clonotype was seen repeatedly, ten times or more. The chain is built from TRBV5-1 and TRBJ2-7, with no clear D. The CDR3 has 15 residues. CDR1 SGHRS and CDR2 YFSETQ come from the germline V gene. The V gene lost 0 bases and the J gene lost 2 bases, with 12 bases spanning the gap. The chain's CDR3 is CASSLGGSVAYEQYF. The CDR3 bases are TGCGCCAGCAGCTTGGGGGGTTCTGTCGCCTACGAGCAGTACTTC.

At least ten counts were recorded for this clonotype. The chain uses TRBV2 and TRBJ1-2, with D perhaps matching TRBD1 (5 bases). CDR3 length: 15 residues. Looked up from germline, CDR1 is SNHLY and CDR2 is FYNNEI. The V gene lost 7 bases and the J gene lost 0 bases, with 15 bases spanning the gap. The CDR3 sequence: CASTLEGEANYGYTF. In nucleotides, the CDR3 is TGTGCCAGCACCCTAGAAGGGGAAGCTAACTATGGCTACACCTTC.

This clonotype was recorded at least ten times. The chain combines TRBV7-8 with TRBJ1-1; perhaps TRBD1 as D (6 bases). There are 16 residues in the CDR3. The germline V gene has CDR1 SGHVS and CDR2 FQNEAQ. V was clipped by 1 base and J by 1 base, with 13 bases between them. The CDR3: CASSLGEGDKNTEAFF. CDR3 sequence (DNA): TGTGCCAGCAGCTTAGGCGAGGGGGACAAGAACACTGAAGCTTTCTTT.

Ten or more counts support this clonotype. The chain employs TRBV21-1 and TRBJ1-1. TRBV21-1 is deemed a pseudogene. There are 11 residues in the CDR3. The CDR3 nucleotides read TGTGCCAGCAGAGACAACTCTGAAGCTTTCTTT. Its protein is CASRDNSEAFF.